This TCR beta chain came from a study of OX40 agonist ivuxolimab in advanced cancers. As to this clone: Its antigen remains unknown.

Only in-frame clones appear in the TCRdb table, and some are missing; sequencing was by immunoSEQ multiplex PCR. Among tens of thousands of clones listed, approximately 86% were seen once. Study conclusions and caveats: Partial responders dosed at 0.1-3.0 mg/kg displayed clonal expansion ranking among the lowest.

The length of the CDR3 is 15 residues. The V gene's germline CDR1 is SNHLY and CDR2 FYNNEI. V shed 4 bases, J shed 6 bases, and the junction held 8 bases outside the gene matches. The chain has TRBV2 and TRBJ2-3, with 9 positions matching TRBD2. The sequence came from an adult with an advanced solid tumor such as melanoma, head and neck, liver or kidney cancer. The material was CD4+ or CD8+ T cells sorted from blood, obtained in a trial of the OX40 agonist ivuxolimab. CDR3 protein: CASSASGNFRDTQYF. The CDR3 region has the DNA TGTGCCAGCAGTGCTAGCGGGAACTTCAGGGATACGCAGTATTTT.